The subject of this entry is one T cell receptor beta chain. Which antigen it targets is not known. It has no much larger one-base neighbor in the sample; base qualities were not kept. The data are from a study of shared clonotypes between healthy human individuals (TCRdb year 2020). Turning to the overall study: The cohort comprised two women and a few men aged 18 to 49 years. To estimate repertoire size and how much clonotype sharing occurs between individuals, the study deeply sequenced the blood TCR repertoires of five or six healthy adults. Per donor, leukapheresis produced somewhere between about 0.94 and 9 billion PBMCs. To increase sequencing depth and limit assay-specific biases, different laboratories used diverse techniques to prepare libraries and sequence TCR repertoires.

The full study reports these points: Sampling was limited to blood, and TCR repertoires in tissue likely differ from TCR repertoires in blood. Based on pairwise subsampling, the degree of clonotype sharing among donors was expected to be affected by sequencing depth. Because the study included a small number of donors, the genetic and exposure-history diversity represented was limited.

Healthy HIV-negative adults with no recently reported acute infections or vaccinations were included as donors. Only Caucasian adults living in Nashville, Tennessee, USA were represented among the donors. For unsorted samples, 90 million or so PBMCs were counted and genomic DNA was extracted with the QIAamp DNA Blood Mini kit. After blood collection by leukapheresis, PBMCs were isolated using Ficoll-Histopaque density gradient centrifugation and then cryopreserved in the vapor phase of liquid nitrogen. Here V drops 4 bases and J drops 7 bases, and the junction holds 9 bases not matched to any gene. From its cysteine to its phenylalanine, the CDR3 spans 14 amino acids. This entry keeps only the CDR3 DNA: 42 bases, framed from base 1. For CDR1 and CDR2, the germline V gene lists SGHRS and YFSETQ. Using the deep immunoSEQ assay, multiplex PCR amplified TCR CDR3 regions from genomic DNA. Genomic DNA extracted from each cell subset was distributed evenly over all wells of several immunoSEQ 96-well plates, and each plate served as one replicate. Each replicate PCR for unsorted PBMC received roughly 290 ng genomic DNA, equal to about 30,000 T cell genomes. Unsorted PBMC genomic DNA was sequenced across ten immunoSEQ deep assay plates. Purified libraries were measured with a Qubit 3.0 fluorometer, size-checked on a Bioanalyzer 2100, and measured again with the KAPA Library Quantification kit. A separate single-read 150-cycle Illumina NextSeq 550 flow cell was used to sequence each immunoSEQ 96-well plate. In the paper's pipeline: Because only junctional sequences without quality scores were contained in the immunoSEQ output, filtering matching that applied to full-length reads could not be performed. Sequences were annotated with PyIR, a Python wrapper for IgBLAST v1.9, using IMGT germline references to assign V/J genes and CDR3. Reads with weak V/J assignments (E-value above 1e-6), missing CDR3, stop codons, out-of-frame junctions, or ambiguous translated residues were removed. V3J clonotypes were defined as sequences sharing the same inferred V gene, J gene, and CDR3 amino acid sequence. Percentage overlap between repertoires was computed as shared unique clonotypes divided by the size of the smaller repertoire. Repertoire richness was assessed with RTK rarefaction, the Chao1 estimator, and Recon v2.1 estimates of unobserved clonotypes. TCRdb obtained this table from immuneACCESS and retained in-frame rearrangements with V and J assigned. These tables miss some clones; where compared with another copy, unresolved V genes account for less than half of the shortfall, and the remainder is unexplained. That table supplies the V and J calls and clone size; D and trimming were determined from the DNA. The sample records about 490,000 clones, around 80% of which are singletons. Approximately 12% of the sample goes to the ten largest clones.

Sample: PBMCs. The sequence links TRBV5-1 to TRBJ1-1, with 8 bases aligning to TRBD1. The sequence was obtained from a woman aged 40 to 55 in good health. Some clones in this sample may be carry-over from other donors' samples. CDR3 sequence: CASSTLGTGNEAFF. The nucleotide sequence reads TGCGCCAGCAGCACACTCGGGACAGGAAATGAAGCTTTCTTT.